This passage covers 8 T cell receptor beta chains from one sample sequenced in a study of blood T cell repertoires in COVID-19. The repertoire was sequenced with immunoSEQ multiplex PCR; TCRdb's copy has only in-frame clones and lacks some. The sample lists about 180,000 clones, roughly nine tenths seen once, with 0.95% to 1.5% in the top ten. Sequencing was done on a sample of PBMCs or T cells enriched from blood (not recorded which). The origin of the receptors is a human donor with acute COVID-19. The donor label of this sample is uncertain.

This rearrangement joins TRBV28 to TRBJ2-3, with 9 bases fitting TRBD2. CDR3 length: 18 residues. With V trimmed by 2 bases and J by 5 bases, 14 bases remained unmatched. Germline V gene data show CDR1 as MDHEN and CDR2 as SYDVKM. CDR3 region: CASSLVSPLAGARDTQYF. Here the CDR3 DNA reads TGTGCCAGCAGTTTAGTTTCCCCTTTAGCGGGGGCAAGAGATACGCAGTATTTT.

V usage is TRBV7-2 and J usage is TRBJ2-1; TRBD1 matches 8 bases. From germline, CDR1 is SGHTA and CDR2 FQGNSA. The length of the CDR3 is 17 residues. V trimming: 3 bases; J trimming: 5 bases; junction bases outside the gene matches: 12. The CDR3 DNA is TGTGCCAGCAGCTTGAGGCCTGGACAGGGAAAGGACAATGAGCAGTTCTTC. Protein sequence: CASSLRPGQGKDNEQFF. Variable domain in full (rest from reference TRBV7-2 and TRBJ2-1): GAGVSQSPSNKVTEKGKDVELRCDPISGHTALYWYRQSLGQGLEFLIYFQGNSAPDKSGLPSDRFSAERTGGSVSTLTIQRTQQEDSAVYLCASSLRPGQGKDNEQFFGPGTRLTVL.

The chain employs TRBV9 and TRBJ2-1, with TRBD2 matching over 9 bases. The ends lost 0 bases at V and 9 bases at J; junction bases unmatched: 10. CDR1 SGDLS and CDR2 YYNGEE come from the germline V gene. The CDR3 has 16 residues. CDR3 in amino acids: CASSVGGGGAGGEQFF. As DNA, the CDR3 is TGTGCCAGCAGCGTAGGTGGCGGGGGGGCCGGTGGTGAGCAGTTCTTC.

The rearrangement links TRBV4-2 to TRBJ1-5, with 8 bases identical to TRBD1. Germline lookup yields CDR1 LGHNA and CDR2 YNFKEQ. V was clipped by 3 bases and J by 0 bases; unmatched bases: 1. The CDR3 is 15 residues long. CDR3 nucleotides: TGTGCCAGCAGCCAGGGGACAGGTAGCAATCAGCCCCAGCATTTT. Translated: CASSQGTGSNQPQHF.

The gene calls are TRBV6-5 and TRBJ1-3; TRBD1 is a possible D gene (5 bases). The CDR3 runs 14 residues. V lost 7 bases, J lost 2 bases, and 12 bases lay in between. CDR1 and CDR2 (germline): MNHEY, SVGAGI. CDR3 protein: CASMTAVAGNTIYF. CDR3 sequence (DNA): TGTGCCAGCATGACAGCCGTGGCTGGAAACACCATATATTTT.

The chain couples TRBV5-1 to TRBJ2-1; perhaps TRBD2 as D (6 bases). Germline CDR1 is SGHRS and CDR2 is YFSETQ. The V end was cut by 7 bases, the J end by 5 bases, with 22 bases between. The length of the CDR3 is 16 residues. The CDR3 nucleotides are TGCGCCAGCCCAGCTTATGGGGAGGAACTTGACAATGAGCAGTTCTTC. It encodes CASPAYGEELDNEQFF.

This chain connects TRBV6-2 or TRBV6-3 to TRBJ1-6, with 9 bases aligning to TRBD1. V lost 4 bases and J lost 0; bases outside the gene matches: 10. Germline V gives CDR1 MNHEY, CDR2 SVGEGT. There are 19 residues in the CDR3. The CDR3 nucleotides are TGTGCCAGCAGTTTTGCGCCGGGACAGGGAAACTCCTATAATTCACCCCTCCACTTT. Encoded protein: CASSFAPGQGNSYNSPLHF.

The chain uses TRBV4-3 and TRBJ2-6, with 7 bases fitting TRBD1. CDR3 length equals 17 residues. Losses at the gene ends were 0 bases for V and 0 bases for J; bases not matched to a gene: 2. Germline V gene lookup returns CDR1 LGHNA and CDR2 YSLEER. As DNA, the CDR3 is TGCGCCAGCAGCCAAGACCCAGGGGGCTCTGGGGCCAACGTCCTGACTTTC. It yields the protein CASSQDPGGSGANVLTF.